Sequencing of this T cell receptor beta chain was carried out in a study of cytomegalovirus exposure and HLA in healthy donors. The PCR had 60 Vbeta and 13 Jbeta primers. Using immunoSEQ multiplex PCR, the repertoire was profiled, and TCRdb retains in-frame clones only, with some absent. The sample carries more than 30,000 clones, 74% recorded once. This CDR3 has 12 residues. CDR1 and CDR2 from the germline V gene are GTSNPN and SVGIG (reference sequence). The sequencing input was PBMCs. The rearrangement uses TRBV30 and TRBJ2-7, with D possibly matching TRBD2 (6 bases). The source of this sequence is a man under 40 in good health and CMV-seronegative. The CDR3 is CAIDEGGYEQYF. CDR3 in DNA: TGTGCTATAGACGAGGGAGGCTACGAGCAGTACTTC. The full variable domain, rest sourced from reference TRBV30 and TRBJ2-7, is SQTIHQWPATLVQPVGSPLSLECTVEGTSNPNLYWYRQAAGRGLQLLFYSVGIGQISSEVPQNLSASRPQDRQFILSSKKLLLSDSGFYLCAIDEGGYEQYFGPGTRLTVT.